A single sample gave rise to the 14 T cell receptor beta chains below, sequenced in a study of T cells in Graves' hyperthyroidism and ophthalmopathy (dated by TCRdb to between 2018 and 2020). The protocol used for the library was multiplex PCR. TCRdb records Illumina HiSeq 2000 as the sequencer. TCR beta CDR3 regions were amplified from RNA transcripts. A first-round RT-PCR of the TCR CDR3 used the HTBI primer set with the Qiagen OneStep RT-PCR kit. TCRdb's own reprocessing of the public reads used fastp at Q25 and MiXCR and kept productive beta chains. Under each unique CDR3 protein, matching rows form one entry showing the most common genes and DNA. The sample yields over 500,000 distinct CDR3 sequences; 14% were counted once. The top ten constitute approximately 14% of the sample. The sequencing input was blood. The receptors come from a woman aged 40-49 years with Graves' hyperthyroidism.

The chain combines TRBV5-1 with TRBJ1-5; no firm D call. The V gene's germline CDR1 is SGHRS and CDR2 YFSETQ. Trimming left V 0 bases short and J 1 base short, with 8 bases between. The CDR3 is made up of 15 amino acids. CDR3 coding DNA: TGCGCCAGCAGCTTGGATCCAGAGAGCAATCAGCCCCAGCATTTT. Its translation: CASSLDPESNQPQHF.

In its sample, this clonotype was seen many times. Here the CDR3 DNA reads TGTGCCAGCAGCGCTCGACTAGCGGGGTGGGAGGAGCTGTTTTTT. Amino acid sequence: CASSARLAGWEELFF. The chain uses TRBV7-2 and TRBJ2-2; the match to TRBD2 covers 11 bases. V lost 5 bases and J lost 10; bases outside the gene matches: 9. The CDR3 runs to 15 residues. Germline V gene lookup returns CDR1 SGHTA and CDR2 FQGNSA.

In this sample, this clonotype turned up many times. This sequence joins TRBV7-9 and TRBJ2-1; D perhaps matches TRBD1 (6 bases). V lost 0 bases and J lost 5, with 11 bases in between. CDR1 and CDR2 from the germline V gene are SEHNR and FQNEAQ (reference sequence). The CDR3 spans 15 residues. In DNA, the CDR3 is TGTGCCAGCAGCTTAGCGCAGGGGACACACAATGAGCAGTTCTTC. This codes for CASSLAQGTHNEQFF.

The V gene is TRBV19, the J gene TRBJ2-7, with D possibly TRBD1 on 5 matching bases. V shed 3 bases and J shed 5 bases, with 14 bases lying between them. Germline V lookup: CDR1 LNHDA, CDR2 SQIVND (reference sequence). The CDR3 spans 14 residues. The CDR3 DNA reads TGTGCCAGTAGTATCAGGGAACAAAGCGACGAGCAGTACTTC. Translated, it gives CASSIREQSDEQYF.

This clonotype was picked up many times. The rearrangement uses TRBV3-1 and TRBJ1-1; 8 positions agree with TRBD1. In germline, CDR1 is LGHDT, CDR2 YNNKEL (reference sequence). This CDR3 spans 14 amino acids. V lost 3 bases, J lost 8 bases, and 8 bases stayed unmatched. CDR3 sequence (DNA): TGTGCCAGCAGCCAGGGACAGGCCTTGACGGAAGCTTTCTTT. Translated, it gives CASSQGQALTEAFF. The whole variable domain, filled in from reference TRBV3-1 and TRBJ1-1, reads DTAVSQTPKYLVTQMGNDKSIKCEQNLGHDTMYWYKQDSKKFLKIMFSYNNKELIINETVPNRFSPKSPDKAHLNLHINSLELGDSAVYFCASSQGQALTEAFFGQGTRLTVV.

This clonotype was counted at least ten times. V usage is TRBV2 and J usage is TRBJ2-1; 9 positions match TRBD1. V lost 5 bases, J lost 7 bases, and 12 bases stayed unmatched. Germline CDR1 reads SNHLY; CDR2 reads FYNNEI. There are 16 residues in the CDR3. The CDR3 coding sequence is TGTGCCAGCAGTACTATAGCCCTGACAGGGGGAAATGAGCAGTTCTTC. Translation: CASSTIALTGGNEQFF.

In its sample, this clonotype was seen many times. This chain links TRBV12-3 or TRBV12-4 with TRBJ2-1; TRBD1 or TRBD2 may be the D gene (5 bases each). The germline V and J ends were trimmed by 5 bases and 5 bases, with 13 bases remaining between them. This CDR3 has 14 amino acids. The CDR3 reads CASSPGTGNNEQFF. The CDR3 coding sequence is TGTGCCAGCAGTCCGGGGACGGGGAACAATGAGCAGTTCTTC.

At least ten counts were recorded for this clonotype. V and J are TRBV24-1 and TRBJ2-7; D is possibly TRBD2 (6 bases). The CDR3 spans 13 residues. The V gene's germline CDR1 is KGHDR and CDR2 SFDVKD. The V gene lost 4 bases and the J gene lost 7 bases, with 13 bases spanning the gap. CDR3 nucleotide sequence: TGTGCCACCAGTGACGGCGGGGTTGGTGAGCAGTACTTC. The encoded protein is CATSDGGVGEQYF.

This clonotype was counted ten times or more. This chain joins TRBV11-2 and TRBJ2-3; D unresolved. Trimming pared 1 base from V and 5 bases from J, leaving 16 bases between. CDR3 length equals 16 residues. CDR1 SGHAT and CDR2 FQNNGV come from the germline V gene. CDR3 protein: CASSLGHLGLIDTQYF. Here the CDR3 DNA reads TGTGCCAGCAGCTTAGGACACCTAGGGCTTATAGATACGCAGTATTTT.

This clonotype was seen more than once but under ten times. This sequence joins TRBV5-6 and TRBJ2-5; the match to TRBD2 covers 7 bases. CDR1 SGHDT and CDR2 YYEEEE come from the germline V gene. CDR3 length: 15 residues. Trimming removed 0 bases from V and 7 bases from J; junction bases left unmatched: 9. CDR3 sequence (DNA): TGTGCCAGCAGCTTGGTAGGGAGGGCTGGGGGGACCCAGTACTTC. It translates to CASSLVGRAGGTQYF.

The V call is TRBV5-1, the J call TRBJ2-1; D gene uncertain. Germline values: CDR1 SGHRS, CDR2 YFSETQ. Trimming took off 0 bases at V and 7 bases at J, with 8 bases between the two ends. This CDR3 comprises 13 residues. The CDR3: CASSLVPGNEQFF. DNA of the CDR3: TGCGCCAGCAGCTTGGTTCCCGGGAATGAGCAGTTCTTC.

This clonotype was recorded many times. The chain uses TRBV6-1 and TRBJ2-5; 15 bases map to TRBD2. The junction had 9 bases not matched to a gene; V was cut back by 8 bases and J by 5 bases. Germline V lookup: CDR1 MNHNS, CDR2 SASEGT. This CDR3 contains 16 residues. The CDR3, as DNA: TGTGCCAGCGGTTGGACTAGCGGGAGGGCCGGGGAGACCCAGTACTTC. As protein: CASGWTSGRAGETQYF.

This clonotype was counted only a few times. The chain employs TRBV20-1 and TRBJ1-5, with D possibly being TRBD1 (6 bases). In germline, CDR1 is DFQATT, CDR2 SNEGSKA (reference sequence). Trimming left V 6 bases short and J 4 bases short, with 16 bases between. The CDR3 extends over 14 amino acids. The CDR3 sequence: CSAQGAGANQPQHF. The CDR3 DNA is TGCAGTGCCCAAGGGGCAGGGGCTAATCAGCCCCAGCATTTT.

The sample holds many counts of this clonotype. This rearrangement joins TRBV2 to TRBJ2-7, with D hard to call. The CDR3 is 15 residues long. Trimming removed 2 bases from V and 3 bases from J, with 14 bases in between. CDR1 SNHLY and CDR2 FYNNEI come from the germline V gene. The CDR3 bases are TGTGCCAGCAGTGAACGACTTACTTTGAGCTACGAGCAGTACTTC. Encoded protein: CASSERLTLSYEQYF.